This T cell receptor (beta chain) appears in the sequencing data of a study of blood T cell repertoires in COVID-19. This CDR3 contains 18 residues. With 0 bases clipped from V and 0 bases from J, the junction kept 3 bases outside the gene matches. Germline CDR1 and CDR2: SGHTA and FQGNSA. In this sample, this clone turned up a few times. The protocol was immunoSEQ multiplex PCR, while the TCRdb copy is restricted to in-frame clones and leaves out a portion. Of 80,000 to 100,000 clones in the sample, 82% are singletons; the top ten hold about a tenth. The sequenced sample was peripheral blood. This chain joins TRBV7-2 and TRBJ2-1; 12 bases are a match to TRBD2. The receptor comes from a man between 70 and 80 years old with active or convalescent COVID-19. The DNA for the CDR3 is TGTGCCAGCAGCTTAGCATCTAGCGGGGGGGGCTCCTACAATGAGCAGTTCTTC. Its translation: CASSLASSGGGSYNEQFF.